This T cell receptor (beta chain) is from a study of T cell repertoires in cytomegalovirus infection. For the study at large: Newly reported HLA-C-restricted and thoroughly characterized HLA-B-restricted CMV epitopes were employed. Study-level points and caveats: Frequencies of public TCR beta families were cumulated, and this identified carriers of CMV plus the relevant HLA. HLA-C-restricted CMV-specific TCR beta clonotypes were dominant in the ex vivo response.

Germline-derived CDR1 and CDR2 are LNHDA and SQIVND (reference sequence). Trimming removed 5 bases at V and 2 bases at J, with 9 bases between. The CDR3 is 13 residues long. Turning to this clonotype: What it binds is not known.

TCRdb re-called the reads through MiXCR, storing one row per CDR3 protein. The sample carries about 900,000 distinct CDR3 sequences, around a third recorded once. The chain joins TRBV19 to TRBJ2-5; unclear D gene. The clonotype was recovered from a human donor in good health (CMV status not recorded). Some clones in this sample may be carry-over from other donors' samples. Sequencing was performed on cultured CD8+ T cells from PBMCs, taken from culture after CMV antigen stimulation. The CDR3 coding sequence is TGTGCCAGTAGTTTTGCGGAGCAAGAGACCCAGTACTTC. Translated: CASSFAEQETQYF. The variable domain in full, with the rest retrieved from reference TRBV19 and TRBJ2-5, is DGGITQSPKYLFRKEGQNVTLSCEQNLNHDAMYWYRQDPGQGLRLIYYSQIVNDFQKGDIAEGYSVSREKKESFPLTVTSAQKNPTAFYLCASSFAEQETQYFGPGTRLLVL.